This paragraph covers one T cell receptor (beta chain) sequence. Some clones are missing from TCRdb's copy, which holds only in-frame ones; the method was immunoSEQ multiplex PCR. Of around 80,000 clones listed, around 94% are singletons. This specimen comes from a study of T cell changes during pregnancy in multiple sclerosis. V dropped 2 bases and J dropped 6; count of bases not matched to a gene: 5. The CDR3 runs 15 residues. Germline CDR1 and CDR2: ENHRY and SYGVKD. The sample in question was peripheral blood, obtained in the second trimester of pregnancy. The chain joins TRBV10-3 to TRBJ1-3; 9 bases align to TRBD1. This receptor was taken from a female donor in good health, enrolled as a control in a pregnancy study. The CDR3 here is CAISEIGTGTNTIYF. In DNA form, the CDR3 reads TGTGCCATCAGTGAGATAGGGACAGGGACAAACACCATATATTTT.